This T cell receptor beta chain was retrieved from a study of identical twins. Via MiXCR, TCRdb re-called the 5' RACE reads, giving one row per CDR3 protein. Here the sample spans nearly 650,000 distinct CDR3 sequences, roughly 7.2% being singletons. This clonotype was recorded at least ten times. Germline CDR1 and CDR2: SGHRS and YFSETQ. This CDR3 is built from 15 residues. V was trimmed by 1 base and J by 1 base, leaving 11 bases between them. These data also featured in a second study, about yellow fever vaccine responses in identical twins.

Material for sequencing was PBMCs. The receptor's source is a woman aged 18 to 35 in good health. The chain combines TRBV5-1 with TRBJ1-1; D is uncertain. In DNA, the CDR3 is TGCGCCAGCAGCTTGATGGACTTCGCGAACACTGAAGCTTTCTTT. Protein sequence: CASSLMDFANTEAFF.